Following are 10 T cell receptor beta chains from one sample sequenced in a study of blood T cells in healthy people across ages. Sample-barcoded 5' priming and a J-beta primer mix drove a second PCR of 7 to 11 cycles. TCRdb re-called the 5' RACE reads through MiXCR, storing one row per CDR3 protein. There are roughly 1,500,000 distinct CDR3 sequences in the sample; almost 35% occur only once, and roughly 10% lies in the top ten. Sequencing was carried out using blood. The receptors were gathered from a woman younger than 45 in good health.

The table lists this clonotype with many counts. The rearrangement joins TRBV20-1 to TRBJ2-1, with D uncertain. The CDR3 is 15 amino acids. V lost 0 bases and J 1 base, leaving 10 bases between the germline ends. Per the germline V gene, CDR1 is DFQATT and CDR2 is SNEGSKA (reference sequence). The CDR3 nucleotides read TGCAGTGCTAGAGACCCCGCTAGATCCTACAATGAGCAGTTCTTC. It translates to CSARDPARSYNEQFF.

V usage is TRBV27 and J usage is TRBJ1-5; 10 positions agree with TRBD1. Germline assignment: CDR1 MNHEY and CDR2 SMNVEV (reference sequence). V gave up 3 bases and J gave up 1 base; unmatched junction bases: 6. This CDR3 is built from 17 residues. The DNA for the CDR3 is TGTGCCAGCAGTTTTGGGGACAGGGGTCGGAGCAATCAGCCCCAGCATTTT. Encoded protein: CASSFGDRGRSNQPQHF.

This clonotype was detected a few times. This sequence joins TRBV20-1 and TRBJ2-3; 7 bases match TRBD2. Per the germline V gene, CDR1 is DFQATT and CDR2 is SNEGSKA (reference sequence). The CDR3 covers 12 residues. After removal of 6 bases from V and 5 bases from J, the junction contained 5 bases not matched to a gene. CDR3 coding DNA: TGCAGTGCCCGGGACTACGTAGATACGCAGTATTTT. This gives the protein CSARDYVDTQYF.

This clonotype has only a few counts. The gene calls are TRBV29-1 and TRBJ1-3, with D unresolved. This CDR3 is built from 12 residues. Trimming stripped 5 bases from V and 4 bases from J, with 9 bases between. Germline V gene lookup returns CDR1 SQVTM and CDR2 ANQGSEA. DNA for the CDR3: TGCAGCGTTTGGGCTGCCGGAAACACCATATATTTT. It specifies CSVWAAGNTIYF. Full variable domain (rest looked up from reference TRBV29-1 and TRBJ1-3): SAVISQKPSRDICQRGTSLTIQCQVDSQVTMMFWYRQQPGQSLTLIATANQGSEATYESGFVIDKFPISRPNLTFSTLTVSNMSPEDSSIYLCSVWAAGNTIYFGEGSWLTVV.

The V call is TRBV15, the J call TRBJ1-1; D is perhaps TRBD1 (6 bases). Germline CDR1 LNHNV, CDR2 YYDKDF (reference sequence). The CDR3 is made up of 15 amino acids. Deletions cut 2 bases from V and 4 bases from J, with 14 bases between. The CDR3 sequence: CATSRSQGLGTEAFF. DNA for the CDR3: TGTGCCACCAGCAGATCCCAGGGGTTGGGCACTGAAGCTTTCTTT.

The rearrangement uses TRBV20-1 and TRBJ1-2, with D unresolved. V dropped 0 bases and J dropped 4 bases, with 15 bases sitting between them. The CDR3 consists of 15 residues. Per germline, CDR1 DFQATT and CDR2 SNEGSKA (reference sequence). CDR3 DNA: TGCAGTGCTAGAGATCGCGATTTGACGGCCTATGGCTACACCTTC. Protein product: CSARDRDLTAYGYTF.

The chain recombines TRBV30 with TRBJ2-7; 7 bases map to TRBD2. Germline CDR1 reads GTSNPN; CDR2 reads SVGIG (reference sequence). V was pared by 3 bases and J by 1 base, with 9 bases of the junction left unmatched. The CDR3 runs to 15 residues. CDR3 sequence reads: CAWSLGGGVSYEQYF. The DNA of the CDR3 is TGTGCCTGGAGCCTAGGCGGGGGAGTTTCCTACGAGCAGTACTTC.

This sequence joins TRBV12-3 or TRBV12-4 and TRBJ1-2, with 7 bases matching TRBD1. V lost 5 bases, J lost 4 bases, and 13 bases stayed unmatched. The CDR3 runs 16 residues. Here the CDR3 DNA reads TGTGCCAGCAGTAAGGACAGGCGGGGATTCCTCTATGGCTACACCTTC. This codes for CASSKDRRGFLYGYTF.

This clonotype was seen a few times. The rearrangement uses TRBV5-1 and TRBJ2-1; D gene ambiguous. The germline CDR1 and CDR2 sequences are SGHRS and YFSETQ. Trimming took 1 base from V and 7 from J, leaving 6 bases between them. The CDR3 runs 12 residues. DNA for the CDR3: TGCGCCAGCAGCTTGCTAGAAAATGAGCAGTTCTTC. Residues: CASSLLENEQFF.

The rearrangement joins TRBV5-1 to TRBJ1-2; the D is unclear. This CDR3 has 11 residues. The germline V gene has CDR1 SGHRS and CDR2 YFSETQ. Between the trimmed V and J ends, which lost 1 base and 9 bases, there was a span of 7 bases. This CDR3 reads CASSLSGRYTF. CDR3 nucleotide sequence: TGCGCCAGCAGCTTGTCCGGGCGCTACACCTTC.